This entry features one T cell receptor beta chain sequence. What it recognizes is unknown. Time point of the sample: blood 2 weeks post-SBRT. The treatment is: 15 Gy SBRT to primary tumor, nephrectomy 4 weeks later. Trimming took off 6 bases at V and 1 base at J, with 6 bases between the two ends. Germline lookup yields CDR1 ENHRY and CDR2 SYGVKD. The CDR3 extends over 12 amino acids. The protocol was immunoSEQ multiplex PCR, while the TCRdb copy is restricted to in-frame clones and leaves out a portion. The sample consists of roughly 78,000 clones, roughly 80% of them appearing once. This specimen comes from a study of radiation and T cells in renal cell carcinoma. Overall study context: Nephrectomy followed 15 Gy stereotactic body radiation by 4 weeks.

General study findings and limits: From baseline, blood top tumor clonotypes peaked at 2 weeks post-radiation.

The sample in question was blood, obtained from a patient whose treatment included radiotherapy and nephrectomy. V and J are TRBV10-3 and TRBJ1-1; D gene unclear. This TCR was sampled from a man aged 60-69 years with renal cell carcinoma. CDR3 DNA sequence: TGTGCCATCAGGAACCGGAACACTGAAGCTTTCTTT. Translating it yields CAIRNRNTEAFF.